The present T cell receptor (beta chain) was sequenced within a study of blood T cells in healthy people across ages. Broader study findings: There was a strong correlation between TCR beta diversity and naive T cell percentage. Across the age range, TCR beta diversity per million T cells fell in a roughly linear way.

Every participating donor contributed about 10 milliliters of peripheral blood through a draw. Isolating PBMCs gave at least 6 million of these cells per sample. The germline V gene has CDR1 DFQATT and CDR2 SNEGSKA (reference sequence). This CDR3 is 13 amino acids long. The V and J ends lost 0 bases and 5 bases respectively, with 10 bases between them. Worth noting for this clonotype: What it binds is unknown.

A sample-barcoded 5' primer and a J-beta primer mix were used in a second PCR of about 7 to 11 cycles. From the 5' RACE reads, TCRdb called clonotypes with MiXCR, one entry per CDR3 protein. The sample includes around 620,000 distinct CDR3 sequences, approximately 30% of them seen just once. Sequenced: blood. The TCR originated in a woman in her 70s in good health. V and J are TRBV20-1 and TRBJ1-2; no definite D call. DNA of the CDR3: TGCAGTGCTAGAGATGGAGGTGATTATGGCTACACCTTC. Protein product: CSARDGGDYGYTF.